Detailed here is one T cell receptor (beta chain). Its target is not known. This entry comes from a study of Ad26.COV2.S vaccination and SARS-CoV-2 variants. Study as a whole: The authors gave Ad26.COV2.S intramuscularly, either once or twice 56 days apart.

Clones were read by immunoSEQ multiplex PCR, and TCRdb kept only the in-frame ones, dropping some. The top ten clones hold more than 3.5% of a sample with around 450,000 clones, 90% of them seen once. This CDR3 comprises 11 residues. V lost 1 base and J 9 bases, leaving 4 bases between the germline ends. Study-wide results and limits: After vaccination, substantial breadth of spike-specific CD8+ and CD4+ responses was reported.

Treatment noted: some 20 received Ad26.COV2.S at low or high dose, single or two shots; five or six received placebo; per-sample allocation not given. At day 63 after the first vaccine or placebo injection, samples were drawn. An Ad26 vector carrying the Wuhan-strain SARS-CoV-2 spike served as the vaccine. V usage is TRBV12-3 or TRBV12-4 and J usage is TRBJ1-5; D ambiguous. The TCR was taken from a person between 18 and 60 years old who received the Ad26.COV2.S COVID-19 vaccine or a placebo. The source was peripheral blood, collected in a trial of Ad26.COV2.S vaccine versus placebo. The CDR3 DNA sequence: TGTGCCAGCAGTTTAGTATCGCCCCAGCATTTT. Protein product: CASSLVSPQHF.